Detailed here is one T cell receptor beta chain. The sample comes from a study of blood T cell repertoires in COVID-19. Looking at the study overall: Sites in the United States, Italy and Spain provided acute and convalescent COVID-19 samples.

The CDR3 spans 13 residues. Between the trimmed V and J ends, which lost 6 bases and 5 bases, there was a span of 13 bases. Germline V gives CDR1 MNHEY, CDR2 SVGAGI. This table comes from immunoSEQ multiplex PCR, and its TCRdb copy is limited to in-frame clones, with some not included. The data contain 150,000 or so clones, more than 85% of them singletons. This receptor was taken from a human donor with acute COVID-19. The donor label of this sample is uncertain. Sequencing input: PBMCs or T cells enriched from blood (not recorded which). J is TRBJ1-1 and V is TRBV6-5; the D is unclear. CDR3 DNA sequence: TGTGCCAGCAGCATTGCCTCGCGGACTGAAGCTTTCTTT. Translation gives CASSIASRTEAFF.